These 16 T cell receptor beta chains originate from one sample sequenced in a study of T cell repertoires in cytomegalovirus infection. Their antigens are not known. TCRdb called the reads again in MiXCR, with one record for every CDR3 protein. The profile shows about 700,000 distinct CDR3 sequences, around 35% of them singletons. The specimen was cultured PBMCs, collected from culture after CMV antigen stimulation. These receptor sequences come from a human donor in good health (CMV status not recorded). Some clones in this sample may be carry-over from other donors' samples.

V gene TRBV6-6 combines with J gene TRBJ2-3; 8 nucleotides line up with TRBD2. The CDR3 is 17 residues long. V was clipped by 6 bases and J by 2 bases; unmatched bases: 13. The germline V gene encodes CDR1 MNHNY and CDR2 SVGAGI (reference sequence). The CDR3 spells CASSPSWTSRATDTQYF. The CDR3 DNA reads as TGTGCCAGCAGCCCAAGTTGGACTAGCAGGGCCACAGATACGCAGTATTTT.

This chain links TRBV7-6 with TRBJ2-3; 8 positions agree with TRBD1. Trimming cost V 2 bases and J 4 bases; bases outside gene matches: 11. Germline-derived CDR1 and CDR2 are SGHVS and FNYEAQ. CDR3 length equals 17 residues. The CDR3 loop reads CASSLPGTGHSADTQYF. The CDR3 region has the DNA TGTGCCAGCAGCTTACCAGGGACAGGACATAGCGCAGATACGCAGTATTTT.

This clonotype has more than one count but fewer than ten. J is TRBJ2-3 and V is TRBV29-1; TRBD2 agrees at 8 bases. This CDR3 is built from 12 residues. With V trimmed by 7 bases and J by 3 bases, 3 bases remained unmatched. Per germline, CDR1 SQVTM and CDR2 ANQGSEA. In nucleotides, the CDR3 is TGCAGCGGCACTAGCGGAACAGATACGCAGTATTTT. Translating it yields CSGTSGTDTQYF.

This clonotype was counted only a few times. This chain links TRBV7-8 with TRBJ2-3, with D uncertain. V dropped 1 base and J dropped 6 bases, with 8 bases sitting between them. The CDR3 extends over 13 amino acids. In germline, CDR1 is SGHVS, CDR2 FQNEAQ. The CDR3 loop is CASSLETDDTQYF. DNA for the CDR3: TGTGCCAGCAGCTTAGAAACAGATGATACGCAGTATTTT. Drawing the rest from reference TRBV7-8 and TRBJ2-3, the complete variable domain is GAGVSQSPRYKVAKRGQDVALRCDPISGHVSLFWYQQALGQGPEFLTYFQNEAQLDKSGLPSDRFFAERPEGSVSTLKIQRTQQEDSAVYLCASSLETDDTQYFGPGTRLTVL.

This chain uses TRBV7-6 with TRBJ2-1; 10 positions agree with TRBD1. V lost 3 bases, J lost 8 bases, and 4 bases stayed unmatched. The CDR3 has 14 amino acids. CDR1 SGHVS and CDR2 FNYEAQ come from the germline V gene. The CDR3 sequence is CASSLGTGAYEQFF. CDR3 DNA: TGTGCCAGCAGCTTGGGGACAGGGGCATATGAGCAGTTCTTC.

Concerning this clonotype itself: Likely a read error: the CDR3 ends without its conserved phenylalanine or tryptophan. No DNA is shown, since the ends of the CDR3 on it are uncertain; the CDR3 is the one TCRdb lists. The rearrangement joins TRBV19 to TRBJ2-3; no check of the table's D call, TRBD1, against the DNA was made. The germline gives CDR1 LNHDA, CDR2 SQIVND (reference sequence). 11 amino acids form the CDR3, both terminal residues included. The chain's CDR3 is CASSIQWARDL.

The rearrangement joins TRBV6-1 to TRBJ2-7; 8 bases map to TRBD1. This CDR3 has 14 residues. The ends lost 3 bases at V and 8 bases at J; junction bases unmatched: 9. Germline loops: CDR1 MNHNS, CDR2 SASEGT. DNA of the CDR3: TGTGCCAGCAGTGAGACAGGGGCAGGGGGGAAGCAGTACTTC. Translated, it gives CASSETGAGGKQYF.

The genes are TRBV6-2 or TRBV6-3 and TRBJ2-7, with TRBD2 matching 7 bases. Per the germline V gene, CDR1 is MNHEY and CDR2 is SVGEGT. CDR3 size: 18 residues. V was pared by 5 bases and J by 0 bases, with 16 bases of the junction left unmatched. This CDR3 reads CASSEIRSRGSLSYEQYF. Written as DNA, the CDR3 is TGTGCCAGCAGTGAGATCCGATCCCGCGGGAGCCTCTCCTACGAGCAGTACTTC.

The chain uses TRBV25-1 and TRBJ1-3; D is undetermined. The length of the CDR3 is 13 residues. V was shortened by 6 bases and J by 8 bases, with 14 bases between the two germline ends. In germline, CDR1 is MGHDK, CDR2 SYGVNS. CDR3 amino acids: CASSPPTVHTIYF. The CDR3 nucleotides read TGTGCCAGCAGCCCCCCCACTGTGCACACCATATATTTT.

In its sample, this clonotype was seen a few times. J is TRBJ2-1 and V is TRBV5-6, with D possibly TRBD2 on 6 matching bases. Trimming shortened V by 5 bases and J by 1 base, and 13 bases separated the two germline ends. The CDR3 is 15 residues long. Germline CDR1 is SGHDT and CDR2 is YYEEEE. The CDR3 DNA sequence: TGTGCCAGCAGGTGGGACTCCCGGTCCTACAATGAGCAGTTCTTC. It encodes CASRWDSRSYNEQFF. The full variable domain, rest sourced from reference TRBV5-6 and TRBJ2-1, is DAGVTQSPTHLIKTRGQQVTLRCSPKSGHDTVSWYQQALGQGPQFIFQYYEEEERQRGNFPDRFSGHQFPNYSSELNVNALLLGDSALYLCASRWDSRSYNEQFFGPGTRLTVL.

The chain combines TRBV7-8 with TRBJ2-1, with D possibly TRBD2 on 6 matching bases. The ends were cut back, 3 bases at V and 0 bases at J, with 9 bases in the middle. Germline CDR1 reads SGHVS; CDR2 reads FQNEAQ. CDR3 size: 15 residues. The CDR3 is CASSFQEGSYNEQFF. CDR3 DNA: TGTGCCAGCAGCTTTCAGGAGGGCTCCTACAATGAGCAGTTCTTC. Full variable domain (remainder filled in from reference TRBV7-8 and TRBJ2-1): GAGVSQSPRYKVAKRGQDVALRCDPISGHVSLFWYQQALGQGPEFLTYFQNEAQLDKSGLPSDRFFAERPEGSVSTLKIQRTQQEDSAVYLCASSFQEGSYNEQFFGPGTRLTVL.

This clonotype has just one count. V gene TRBV2 combines with J gene TRBJ1-5; no definite D call. This CDR3 has 13 amino acids. The germline CDR1 and CDR2 sequences are SNHLY and FYNNEI. Trimming left V 7 bases short and J 2 bases short, with 9 bases between. The CDR3 nucleotides are TGTGCCAGCATAGGGCCCGGCAATCAGCCCCAGCATTTT. This translates into CASIGPGNQPQHF.

This clonotype came up many times. This sequence joins TRBV7-8 and TRBJ1-2; 9 bases map to TRBD1. The CDR3 has 15 amino acids. The trim removed 4 bases at V and 8 bases at J, leaving 11 bases unmatched. Germline CDR1 and CDR2: SGHVS and FQNEAQ. For the CDR3, the DNA is TGTGCCAGCAGCTCCTTAACAGGGGGCGCGGGAGGCTACACCTTC. Encoded protein: CASSSLTGGAGGYTF.

This clonotype occurred a few times. The chain employs TRBV12-3 or TRBV12-4 and TRBJ2-4; 7 nucleotides line up with TRBD1. J was trimmed by 5 bases and V by 0 bases; bases with no gene match: 19. This CDR3 is 20 amino acids long. The CDR3 sequence: CASSLAIRGIRAPNQNIQYF. CDR3 bases: TGTGCCAGCAGTTTAGCGATCAGGGGGATTCGGGCCCCCAACCAAAACATTCAGTACTTC.

A few counts support this clonotype. The chain employs TRBV27 and TRBJ1-1, with no clear D. The CDR3 consists of 13 residues. Trimming stripped 4 bases from V and 2 bases from J, with 8 bases between. Looked up from germline, CDR1 is MNHEY and CDR2 is SMNVEV (reference sequence). CDR3 amino acids: CASSWSANTEAFF. In DNA form, the CDR3 reads TGTGCCAGCAGTTGGTCCGCAAACACTGAAGCTTTCTTT.

V gene TRBV7-2 combines with J gene TRBJ2-1; D may be TRBD2 (6 bases). This CDR3 spans 17 amino acids. Trimming stripped 5 bases from V and 1 base from J, with 18 bases between. CDR1 SGHTA and CDR2 FQGNSA come from the germline V gene. The CDR3 is CASSLWDPGTSYNEQFF. Written as DNA, the CDR3 is TGTGCCAGCAGCCTATGGGACCCAGGGACTTCCTACAATGAGCAGTTCTTC. The variable domain in full, completed from reference TRBV7-2 and TRBJ2-1, reads GAGVSQSPSNKVTEKGKDVELRCDPISGHTALYWYRQSLGQGLEFLIYFQGNSAPDKSGLPSDRFSAERTGGSVSTLTIQRTQQEDSAVYLCASSLWDPGTSYNEQFFGPGTRLTVL.